Listed below are T cell receptor beta chains from one sample, sequenced in a study of blood T cell repertoires in COVID-19. TCRdb's copy holds only in-frame clones and misses some; the assay was immunoSEQ multiplex PCR. The sample includes hundreds of thousands of clones, 85% of them seen just once. Input material: peripheral blood. The source is a man in his fifties or sixties with active or convalescent COVID-19. Both conserved end residues are part of each CDR3. A D gene is named only where the DNA matches it firmly. The size field is filled for only some rows; it gives once, few, many or a size class.

J: TRBJ2-1
size: NA
V: TRBV6-5
D: TRBD2
CDR3: CASSLTSGRGGEQFF
DNA: TGTGCCAGCAGCCTGACTAGCGGGAGAGGAGGTGAGCAGTTCTTC

J: TRBJ2-1
size: NA
V: TRBV11-2
D: NA
CDR3: CASSSGISEQFF
DNA: TGTGCCAGCAGCTCCGGGATAAGTGAGCAGTTCTTC

J: TRBJ2-7
size: NA
V: TRBV10-3
D: NA
CDR3: CAISEGGAGTTYEQYF
DNA: TGTGCCATCAGTGAGGGAGGGGCGGGAACCACCTACGAGCAGTACTTC

J: TRBJ1-2
size: NA
V: TRBV7-2
D: NA
CDR3: CASSLGGHKEGYTF
DNA: TGTGCCAGCAGCTTAGGAGGACACAAGGAGGGCTACACCTTC

J: TRBJ1-2
size: NA
V: TRBV7-2
D: NA
CDR3: CASSLAGRLNYGYTF
DNA: TGTGCCAGCAGCCTCGCAGGGCGGCTTAACTATGGCTACACCTTC

J: TRBJ1-5
size: NA
V: TRBV5-6
D: NA
CDR3: CASTAGAGRGNQPQHF
DNA: TGTGCCAGCACCGCGGGGGCCGGAAGGGGCAATCAGCCCCAGCATTTT

J: TRBJ1-1
size: few
V: TRBV28
D: TRBD1
CDR3: CASRMTGGKAFF
DNA: TGTGCCAGCAGGATGACAGGGGGGAAAGCTTTCTTT

J: TRBJ1-2
size: NA
V: TRBV14
D: TRBD1
CDR3: CASSQDFGQGYYGYTF
DNA: TGTGCCAGCAGCCAAGACTTCGGACAGGGATACTATGGCTACACCTTC

J: TRBJ2-3
size: NA
V: TRBV27
D: NA
CDR3: CASSFGSTAADTQYF
DNA: TGTGCCAGCAGTTTCGGTTCCACGGCGGCAGATACGCAGTATTTT

J: TRBJ1-2
size: NA
V: TRBV9
D: NA
CDR3: CASSFLPRGQNYGYTF
DNA: TGTGCCAGCAGCTTCCTACCAAGGGGACAAAACTATGGCTACACCTTC

J: TRBJ1-5
size: NA
V: TRBV6-5
D: NA
CDR3: CASRKGRGNQPQHF
DNA: TGTGCCAGCAGAAAAGGTCGGGGGAATCAGCCCCAGCATTTT

J: TRBJ1-5
size: NA
V: TRBV15
D: TRBD1
CDR3: CATSPDRGNQPQHF
DNA: TGTGCCACCAGCCCGGACAGGGGGAATCAGCCCCAGCATTTT

J: TRBJ2-3
size: NA
V: TRBV5-1
D: TRBD1
CDR3: CASTNTGAADTQYF
DNA: TGCGCCAGCACCAACACAGGGGCGGCAGATACGCAGTATTTT

J: TRBJ2-1
size: NA
V: TRBV14
D: TRBD2
CDR3: CASSIGTSGYNEQFF
DNA: TGTGCCAGCAGCATAGGGACTAGCGGCTACAATGAGCAGTTCTTC

J: TRBJ2-7
size: NA
V: TRBV7-9
D: NA
CDR3: CASSLGRGSSYEQYF
DNA: TGTGCCAGCAGCTTAGGGCGGGGTAGCTCCTACGAGCAGTACTTC

J: TRBJ2-7
size: NA
V: TRBV6-5
D: TRBD1
CDR3: CASSYSMGQLEYEQYF
DNA: TGTGCCAGCAGTTACTCCATGGGACAGCTGGAGTACGAGCAGTACTTC

J: TRBJ2-7
size: few
V: TRBV27
D: NA
CDR3: CASSPGGRTEQYF
DNA: TGTGCCAGCAGCCCCGGAGGGAGAACCGAGCAGTACTTC

J: TRBJ2-1
size: NA
V: TRBV7-9
D: NA
CDR3: CASSLDGSSDEQFF
DNA: TGTGCCAGCAGCTTAGATGGATCGAGCGATGAGCAGTTCTTC

J: TRBJ1-5
size: NA
V: TRBV30
D: TRBD1
CDR3: CAWSTGEDRPQHF
DNA: TGTGCCTGGAGTACAGGGGAGGATCGGCCCCAGCATTTT

J: TRBJ1-6
size: NA
V: TRBV4-2
D: NA
CDR3: CASSQSYSSYNSPLHF
DNA: TGTGCCAGCAGCCAATCTTATAGCTCCTATAATTCACCCCTCCACTTT

J: TRBJ2-2
size: NA
V: TRBV7-3
D: TRBD1
CDR3: CASRRTGETGELFF
DNA: TGTGCCAGCAGAAGGACAGGGGAGACCGGGGAGCTGTTTTTT

J: TRBJ1-1
size: NA
V: TRBV6-5
D: TRBD1
CDR3: CASSYSQGGRAAFF
DNA: TGTGCCAGCAGTTACTCACAGGGGGGCCGTGCAGCTTTCTTT

J: TRBJ1-5
size: NA
V: TRBV6-1
D: NA
CDR3: CASSDVGGMEPQHF
DNA: TGTGCCAGCAGTGACGTGGGGGGTATGGAGCCCCAGCATTTT

J: TRBJ2-1
size: NA
V: TRBV10-3
D: NA
CDR3: CAISDLRASEQFF
DNA: TGTGCCATCAGTGATTTAAGAGCCTCGGAGCAGTTCTTC

J: TRBJ1-2
size: NA
V: TRBV6-5
D: TRBD1
CDR3: CASRRTGTGGEGYTF
DNA: TGTGCCAGCAGACGCACCGGGACAGGGGGCGAGGGCTACACCTTC

J: TRBJ1-4
size: once
V: TRBV12-3/TRBV12-4
D: NA
CDR3: CASSLNSEKLFF
DNA: TGTGCCAGCAGTTTAAATAGTGAAAAACTGTTTTTT

J: TRBJ2-5
size: NA
V: TRBV6-2/TRBV6-3
D: NA
CDR3: CASSPSEETQYF
DNA: TGTGCCAGCAGCCCTAGTGAGGAGACCCAGTACTTC

J: TRBJ2-3
size: NA
V: TRBV7-3
D: TRBD2
CDR3: CASSRSGSSTDTQYF
DNA: TGTGCCAGCAGCCGAAGCGGGAGTAGCACAGATACGCAGTATTTT

J: TRBJ1-1
size: once
V: TRBV13
D: TRBD1
CDR3: CASSLGTDTEAFF
DNA: TGTGCCAGCAGCTTGGGGACAGACACTGAAGCTTTCTTT

J: TRBJ1-2
size: NA
V: TRBV7-2
D: NA
CDR3: CASSNAGGSFYSGYTF
DNA: TGTGCCAGCAGCAACGCGGGGGGGAGCTTCTACTCTGGCTACACCTTC

J: TRBJ2-5
size: NA
V: TRBV27
D: TRBD1
CDR3: CASRQQGDSETQYF
DNA: TGTGCCAGCAGACAACAGGGGGATTCAGAGACCCAGTACTTC